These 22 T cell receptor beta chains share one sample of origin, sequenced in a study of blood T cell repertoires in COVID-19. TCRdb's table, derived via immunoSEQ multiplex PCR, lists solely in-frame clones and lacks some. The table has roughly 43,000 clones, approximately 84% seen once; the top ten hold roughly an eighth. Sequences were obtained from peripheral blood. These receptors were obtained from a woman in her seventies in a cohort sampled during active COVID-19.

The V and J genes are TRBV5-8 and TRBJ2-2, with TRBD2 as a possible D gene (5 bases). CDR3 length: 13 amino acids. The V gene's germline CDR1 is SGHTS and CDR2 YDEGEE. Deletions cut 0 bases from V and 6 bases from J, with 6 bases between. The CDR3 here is CASSLVRAGELFF. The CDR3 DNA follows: TGTGCCAGCAGCTTGGTGAGGGCCGGGGAGCTGTTTTTT. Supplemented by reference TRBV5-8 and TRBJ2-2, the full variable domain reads EAGVTQSPTHLIKTRGQQATLRCSPISGHTSVYWYQQALGLGLQFLLWYDEGEERNRGNFPPRFSGRQFPNYSSELNVNALELEDSALYLCASSLVRAGELFFGEGSRLTVL.

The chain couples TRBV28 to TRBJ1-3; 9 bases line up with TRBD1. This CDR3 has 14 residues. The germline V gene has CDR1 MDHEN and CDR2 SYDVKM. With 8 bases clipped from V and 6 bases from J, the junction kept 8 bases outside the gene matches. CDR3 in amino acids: CASAADRGANTIYF. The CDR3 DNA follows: TGTGCCAGCGCTGCAGACAGGGGGGCAAACACCATATATTTT.

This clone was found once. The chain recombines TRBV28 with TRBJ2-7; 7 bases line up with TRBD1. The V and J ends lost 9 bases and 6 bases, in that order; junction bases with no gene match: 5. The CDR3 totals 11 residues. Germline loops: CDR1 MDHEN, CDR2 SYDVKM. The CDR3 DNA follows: TGTGCCAGTAGGGGGCTGGGCGAGCAGTACTTC. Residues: CASRGLGEQYF.

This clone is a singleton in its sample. The CDR3 region has the DNA TGTGCCAGCAGTTACGGTGGGGGAGGAACAGATACGCAGTATTTT. It yields the protein CASSYGGGGTDTQYF. The chain employs TRBV6-5 and TRBJ2-3; tentative D call: TRBD2 (6 bases). In germline, CDR1 is MNHEY, CDR2 SVGAGI. The V gene lost 2 bases and the J gene lost 3 bases, with 12 bases spanning the gap. CDR3 length equals 15 residues.

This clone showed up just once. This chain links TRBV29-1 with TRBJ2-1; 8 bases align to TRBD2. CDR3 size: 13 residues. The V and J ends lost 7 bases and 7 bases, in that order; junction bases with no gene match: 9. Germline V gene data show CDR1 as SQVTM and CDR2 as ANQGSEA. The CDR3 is CSAEAGGLNEQFF. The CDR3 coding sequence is TGCAGCGCAGAGGCGGGAGGTCTTAATGAGCAGTTCTTC.

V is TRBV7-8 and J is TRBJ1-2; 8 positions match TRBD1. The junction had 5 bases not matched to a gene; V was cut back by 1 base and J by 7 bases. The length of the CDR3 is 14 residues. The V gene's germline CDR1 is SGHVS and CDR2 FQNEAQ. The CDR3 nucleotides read TGTGCCAGCAGCTTAGGGGACAGGAGTGGTGGCTACACCTTC. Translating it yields CASSLGDRSGGYTF. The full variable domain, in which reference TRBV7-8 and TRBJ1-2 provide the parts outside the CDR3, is GAGVSQSPRYKVAKRGQDVALRCDPISGHVSLFWYQQALGQGPEFLTYFQNEAQLDKSGLPSDRFFAERPEGSVSTLKIQRTQQEDSAVYLCASSLGDRSGGYTFGSGTRLTVV.

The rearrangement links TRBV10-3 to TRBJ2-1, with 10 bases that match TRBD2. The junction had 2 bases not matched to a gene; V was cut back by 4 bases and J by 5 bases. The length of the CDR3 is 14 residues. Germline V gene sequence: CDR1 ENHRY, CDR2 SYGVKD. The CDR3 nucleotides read TGTGCCATCAGTGCTAGCGGGGGCCACAATGAGCAGTTCTTC. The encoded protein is CAISASGGHNEQFF.

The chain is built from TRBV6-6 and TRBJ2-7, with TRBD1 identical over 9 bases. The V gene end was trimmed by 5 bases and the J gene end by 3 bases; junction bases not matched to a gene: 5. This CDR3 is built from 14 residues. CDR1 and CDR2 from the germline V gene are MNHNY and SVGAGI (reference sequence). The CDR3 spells CASSGTGIYYEQYF. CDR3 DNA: TGTGCCAGCAGTGGGACAGGGATATACTACGAGCAGTACTTC.

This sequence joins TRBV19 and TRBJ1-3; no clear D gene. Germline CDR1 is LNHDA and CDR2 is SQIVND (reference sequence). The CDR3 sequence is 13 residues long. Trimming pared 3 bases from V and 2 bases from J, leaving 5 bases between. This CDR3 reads CASSMQTGNTIYF. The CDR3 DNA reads TGTGCCAGTAGTATGCAGACTGGAAACACCATATATTTT. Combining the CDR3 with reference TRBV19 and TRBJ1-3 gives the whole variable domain DGGITQSPKYLFRKEGQNVTLSCEQNLNHDAMYWYRQDPGQGLRLIYYSQIVNDFQKGDIAEGYSVSREKKESFPLTVTSAQKNPTAFYLCASSMQTGNTIYFGEGSWLTVV.

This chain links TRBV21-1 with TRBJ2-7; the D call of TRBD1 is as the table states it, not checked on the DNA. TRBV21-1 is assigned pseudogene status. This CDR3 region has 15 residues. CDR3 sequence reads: CASSKGVGQPYEQYF. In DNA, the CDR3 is TGTGCCAGCAGCAAAGGTGTAGGACAGCCCTACGAGCAGTACTTC.

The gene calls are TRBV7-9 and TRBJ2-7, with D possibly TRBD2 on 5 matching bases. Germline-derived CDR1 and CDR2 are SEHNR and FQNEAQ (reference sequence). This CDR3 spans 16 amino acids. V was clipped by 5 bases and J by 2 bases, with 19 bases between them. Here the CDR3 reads CASSPPTTEGAYEQYF. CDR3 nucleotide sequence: TGTGCCAGCAGCCCCCCGACCACAGAGGGCGCCTACGAGCAGTACTTC.

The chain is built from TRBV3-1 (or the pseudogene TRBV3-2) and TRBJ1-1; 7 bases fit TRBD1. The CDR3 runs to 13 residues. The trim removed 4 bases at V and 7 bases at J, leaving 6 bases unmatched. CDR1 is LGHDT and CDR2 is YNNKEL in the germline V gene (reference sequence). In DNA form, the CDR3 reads TGTGCCAGCAGCCCGATGACAGGGAATGAAGCTTTCTTT. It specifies CASSPMTGNEAFF.

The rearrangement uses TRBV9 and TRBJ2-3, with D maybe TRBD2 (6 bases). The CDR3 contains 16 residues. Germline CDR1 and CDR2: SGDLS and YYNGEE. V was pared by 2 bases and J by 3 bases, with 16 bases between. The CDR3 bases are TGTGCCAGCAGCGTTTCCTCGGGAGTGAGTACAGATACGCAGTATTTT. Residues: CASSVSSGVSTDTQYF. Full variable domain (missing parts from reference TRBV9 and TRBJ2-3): DSGVTQTPKHLITATGQRVTLRCSPRSGDLSVYWYQQSLDQGLQFLIQYYNGEERAKGNILERFSAQQFPDLHSELNLSSLELGDSALYFCASSVSSGVSTDTQYFGPGTRLTVL.

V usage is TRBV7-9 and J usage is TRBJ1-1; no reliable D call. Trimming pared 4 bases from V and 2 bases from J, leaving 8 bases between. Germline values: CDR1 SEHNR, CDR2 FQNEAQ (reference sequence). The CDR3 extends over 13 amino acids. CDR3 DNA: TGTGCCAGCAGCTCCGGAGTAAACACTGAAGCTTTCTTT. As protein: CASSSGVNTEAFF.

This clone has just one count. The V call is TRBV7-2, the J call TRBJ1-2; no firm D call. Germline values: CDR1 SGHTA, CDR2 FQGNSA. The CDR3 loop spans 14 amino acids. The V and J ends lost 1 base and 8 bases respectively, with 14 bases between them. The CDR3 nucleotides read TGTGCCAGCAGCTTAGACGGGAACTACCGGGGCTACACCTTC. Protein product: CASSLDGNYRGYTF.

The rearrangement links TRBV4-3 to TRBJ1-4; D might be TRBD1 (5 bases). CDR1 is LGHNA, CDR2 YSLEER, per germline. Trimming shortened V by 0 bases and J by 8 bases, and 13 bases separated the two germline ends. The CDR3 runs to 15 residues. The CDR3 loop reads CASSQDGQGGEKLFF. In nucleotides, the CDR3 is TGCGCCAGCAGCCAAGATGGGCAGGGTGGCGAAAAACTGTTTTTT.

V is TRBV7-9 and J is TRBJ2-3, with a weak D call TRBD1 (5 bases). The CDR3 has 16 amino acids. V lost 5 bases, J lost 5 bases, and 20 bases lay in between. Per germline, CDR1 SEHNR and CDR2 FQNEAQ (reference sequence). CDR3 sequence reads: CASSQPTAPAKDTQYF. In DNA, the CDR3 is TGTGCCAGCAGCCAACCGACAGCCCCTGCGAAAGATACGCAGTATTTT.

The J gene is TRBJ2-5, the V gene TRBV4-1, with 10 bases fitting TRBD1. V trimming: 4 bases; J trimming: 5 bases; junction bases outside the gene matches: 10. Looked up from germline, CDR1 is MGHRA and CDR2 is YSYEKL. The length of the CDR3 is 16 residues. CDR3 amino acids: CASSRSPGQGGETQYF. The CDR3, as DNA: TGCGCCAGCAGCCGATCACCTGGACAGGGGGGTGAGACCCAGTACTTC.

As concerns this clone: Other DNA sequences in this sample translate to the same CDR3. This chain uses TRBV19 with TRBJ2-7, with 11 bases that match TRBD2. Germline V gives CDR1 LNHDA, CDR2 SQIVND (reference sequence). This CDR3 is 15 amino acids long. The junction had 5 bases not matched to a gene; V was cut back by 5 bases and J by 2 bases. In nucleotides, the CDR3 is TGTGCCAGTAGTCCGGGGACTAGCGGTACCTACGAGCAGTACTTC. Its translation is CASSPGTSGTYEQYF.

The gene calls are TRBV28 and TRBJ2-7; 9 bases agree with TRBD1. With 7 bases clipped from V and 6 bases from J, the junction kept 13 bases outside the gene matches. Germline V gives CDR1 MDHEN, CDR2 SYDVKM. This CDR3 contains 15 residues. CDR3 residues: CASTRNRGRRSEQYF. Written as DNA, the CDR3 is TGTGCCAGCACCAGGAACAGGGGGCGCCGTTCCGAGCAGTACTTC.

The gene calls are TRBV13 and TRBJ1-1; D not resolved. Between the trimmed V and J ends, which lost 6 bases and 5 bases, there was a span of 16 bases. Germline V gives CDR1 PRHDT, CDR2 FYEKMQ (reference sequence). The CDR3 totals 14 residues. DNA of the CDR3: TGTGCCAGCAGTTCCTCGGGGAGAGGTACTGAAGCTTTCTTT. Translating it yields CASSSSGRGTEAFF.

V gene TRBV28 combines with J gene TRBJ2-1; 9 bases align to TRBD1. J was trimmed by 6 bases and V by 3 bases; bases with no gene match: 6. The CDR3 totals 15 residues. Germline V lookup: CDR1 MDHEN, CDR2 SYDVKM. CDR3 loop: CASSFRQGVLNEQFF. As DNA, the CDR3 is TGTGCCAGCAGTTTTAGACAGGGGGTACTCAATGAGCAGTTCTTC.